The sequence of this TCR beta chain was determined in a study of spatial heterogeneity in lung cancer. This clonotype showed up just a few times. The CDR3 runs 15 residues. Unmatched junction bases numbered 5, after V lost 1 base and J lost 4 bases. Germline CDR1 LGHNA, CDR2 YNFKEQ. As to time point: sample taken at primary tumor resection. Whole RNA came from tumor, nontumor lung or frozen PBMC and was sequenced without being sorted. MiXCR, run by TCRdb on the 5' RACE reads, gives a single entry per CDR3 protein. The sample has around 87,000 distinct CDR3 sequences; 10% to 15% are singletons. The sequence came from a male donor with early-stage non-small cell lung cancer. Material: PBMCs, obtained at surgery. V usage is TRBV4-2 and J usage is TRBJ2-7; TRBD1 matches at 9 bases. This CDR3 is CASSQGTGAPYEQYF. CDR3 DNA sequence: TGTGCCAGCAGCCAAGGGACAGGGGCTCCTTACGAGCAGTACTTC.